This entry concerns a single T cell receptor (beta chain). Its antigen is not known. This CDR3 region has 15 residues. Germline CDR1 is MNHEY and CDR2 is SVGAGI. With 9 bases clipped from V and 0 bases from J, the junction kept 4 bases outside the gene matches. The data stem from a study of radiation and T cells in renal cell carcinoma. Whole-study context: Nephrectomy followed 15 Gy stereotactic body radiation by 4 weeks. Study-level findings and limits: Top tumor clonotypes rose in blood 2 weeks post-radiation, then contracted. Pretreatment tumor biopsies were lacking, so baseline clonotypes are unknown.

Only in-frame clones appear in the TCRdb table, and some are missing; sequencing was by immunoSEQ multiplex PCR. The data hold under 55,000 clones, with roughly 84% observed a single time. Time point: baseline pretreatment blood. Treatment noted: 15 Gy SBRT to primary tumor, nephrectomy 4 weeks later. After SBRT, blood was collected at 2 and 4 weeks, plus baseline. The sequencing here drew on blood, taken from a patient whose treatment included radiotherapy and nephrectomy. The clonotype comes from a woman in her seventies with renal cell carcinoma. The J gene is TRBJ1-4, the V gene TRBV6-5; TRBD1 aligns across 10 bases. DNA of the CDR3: TGTGCCAGTGGGACAGGGGATGCAACTAATGAAAAACTGTTTTTT. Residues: CASGTGDATNEKLFF.